What follows are 4 T cell receptor beta chains derived from one specimen sequenced in a study of vaccination and CD4 T cells after COVID-19 (dated by TCRdb to between 2021 and 2024). Library method: PCR. Sequenced using an Illumina iSeq 100. At the Johns Hopkins FTIC core, DNA from the cultured CD4+ T cells underwent TCR sequencing with the Oncomine TCR Beta short-read assay. TCRdb's own reprocessing of the public reads used fastp at Q25 and MiXCR and kept productive beta chains. For every CDR3 protein sequence, its rows merge into one entry that carries the most common genes and DNA. The sample table shows under 20,000 distinct CDR3 sequences, and roughly 23% are seen once. In total, the top ten clones hold roughly 8% of the sample. The treatment or condition label of this sample denotes: roughly 10-day PBMC culture with coronavirus spike peptide pools or control peptides (ViraFEST assay). Their specific antigens are unknown.

What was sequenced was cultured CD4+ T cells from blood. The receptors originated from a human donor with COVID-19.

The chain couples TRBV7-6 to TRBJ2-5, with 9 bases lining up with TRBD1. Germline lookup yields CDR1 SGHVS and CDR2 FNYEAQ. This CDR3 comprises 14 residues. Trimming cost V 5 bases and J 3 bases; bases outside gene matches: 4. The CDR3 spells CASSLDRGKETQYF. The DNA of the CDR3 is TGTGCCAGCAGCCTGGACAGGGGAAAAGAGACCCAGTACTTC. The variable domain in full, with the rest retrieved from reference TRBV7-6 and TRBJ2-5, is GAGVSQSPRYKVTKRGQDVALRCDPISGHVSLYWYRQALGQGPEFLTYFNYEAQQDKSGLPNDRFSAERPEGSISTLTIQRTEQRDSAMYRCASSLDRGKETQYFGPGTRLLVL.

The V and J genes are TRBV11-2 and TRBJ2-7, with unresolved D. Germline V gene lookup returns CDR1 SGHAT and CDR2 FQNNGV. This CDR3 region has 14 residues. Deletions cut 1 base from V and 2 bases from J, with 9 bases between. The CDR3 here is CASSLVRAAYEQYF. DNA of the CDR3: TGTGCCAGCAGCTTAGTGAGAGCAGCCTACGAGCAGTACTTC.

The V call is TRBV7-2, the J call TRBJ2-5; 7 positions agree with TRBD2. Germline values: CDR1 SGHTA, CDR2 FQGNSA. CDR3 length: 15 residues. V lost 3 bases, J lost 1 base, and 5 bases stayed unmatched. CDR3 in DNA: TGTGCCAGCAGCTTCACCCGGGGGGTCCAAGAGACCCAGTACTTC. Protein: CASSFTRGVQETQYF.

The gene calls are TRBV18 and TRBJ2-5, with unresolved D. Germline CDR1 and CDR2: KGHSH and LQKENI. V was trimmed by 2 bases and J by 5 bases, leaving 15 bases between them. The CDR3 covers 15 residues. CDR3 in amino acids: CASSPDQTSGETQYF. The CDR3 DNA sequence: TGTGCCAGCTCACCAGATCAGACCTCGGGTGAGACCCAGTACTTC.